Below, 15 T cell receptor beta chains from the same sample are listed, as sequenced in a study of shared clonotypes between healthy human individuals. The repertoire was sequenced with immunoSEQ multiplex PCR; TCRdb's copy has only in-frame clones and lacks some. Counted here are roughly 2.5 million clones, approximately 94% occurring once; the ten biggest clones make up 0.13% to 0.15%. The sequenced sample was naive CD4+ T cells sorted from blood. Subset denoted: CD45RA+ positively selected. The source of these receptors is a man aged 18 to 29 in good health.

The CDR3 sequence is CASIGARNQPQHF. Here the CDR3 DNA reads TGCGCCAGCATCGGGGCCCGCAATCAGCCCCAGCATTTT. The rearrangement links TRBV10-1 to TRBJ1-5; maybe TRBD1 (5 bases). The V end was cut by 7 bases, the J end by 2 bases, with 9 bases between. The CDR3 has 13 residues. The germline V gene has CDR1 WNHNN and CDR2 SYGVQD (reference sequence).

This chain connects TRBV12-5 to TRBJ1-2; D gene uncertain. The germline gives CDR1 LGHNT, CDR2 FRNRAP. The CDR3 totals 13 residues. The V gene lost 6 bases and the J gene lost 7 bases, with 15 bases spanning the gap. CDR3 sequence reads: CASGVSQTPGYTF. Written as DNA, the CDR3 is TGTGCTAGTGGGGTGAGCCAGACTCCTGGCTACACCTTC.

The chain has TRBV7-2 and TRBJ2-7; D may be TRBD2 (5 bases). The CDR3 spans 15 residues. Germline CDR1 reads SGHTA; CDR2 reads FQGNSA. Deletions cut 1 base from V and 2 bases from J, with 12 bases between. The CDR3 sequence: CASSLGPGNPYEQYF. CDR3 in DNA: TGTGCCAGCAGCTTAGGTCCGGGAAACCCCTACGAGCAGTACTTC. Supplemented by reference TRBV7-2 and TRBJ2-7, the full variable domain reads GAGVSQSPSNKVTEKGKDVELRCDPISGHTALYWYRQSLGQGLEFLIYFQGNSAPDKSGLPSDRFSAERTGGSVSTLTIQRTQQEDSAVYLCASSLGPGNPYEQYFGPGTRLTVT.

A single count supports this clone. The CDR3 DNA sequence: TGTGCCAGTAGTATAGAAGACAGGGGTAATTCACCCCTCCACTTT. Amino acids: CASSIEDRGNSPLHF. The chain couples TRBV19 to TRBJ1-6; TRBD1 matches 8 bases. In germline, CDR1 is LNHDA, CDR2 SQIVND (reference sequence). Losses at the gene ends were 0 bases for V and 6 bases for J; bases not matched to a gene: 1. The CDR3 extends over 15 amino acids.

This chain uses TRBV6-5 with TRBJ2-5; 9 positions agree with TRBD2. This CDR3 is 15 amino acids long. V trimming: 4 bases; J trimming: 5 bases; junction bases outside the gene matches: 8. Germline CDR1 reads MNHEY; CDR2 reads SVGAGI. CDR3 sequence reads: CASSFLAGTMETQYF. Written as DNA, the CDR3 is TGTGCCAGCAGTTTTCTAGCGGGAACTATGGAGACCCAGTACTTC.

CDR3 in DNA: TGTGCCAGCAGTGACGCACAGGGGCGAAACTCTGGGGCCAACGTCCTGACTTTC. This encodes CASSDAQGRNSGANVLTF. The chain uses TRBV25-1 and TRBJ2-6; 7 bases match TRBD1. This CDR3 has 18 residues. Germline-derived CDR1 and CDR2 are MGHDK and SYGVNS. Unmatched junction bases numbered 8, after V lost 3 bases and J lost 0 bases.

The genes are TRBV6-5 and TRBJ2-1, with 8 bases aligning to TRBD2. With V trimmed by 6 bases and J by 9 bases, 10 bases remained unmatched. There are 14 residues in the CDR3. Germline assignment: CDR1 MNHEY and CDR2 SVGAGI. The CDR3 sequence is CASRSGTRYGEQFF. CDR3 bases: TGTGCCAGCAGGTCCGGGACTAGGTACGGTGAGCAGTTCTTC.

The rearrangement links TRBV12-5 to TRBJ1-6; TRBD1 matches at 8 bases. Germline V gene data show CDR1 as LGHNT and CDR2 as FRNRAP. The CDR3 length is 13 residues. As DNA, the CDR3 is TGTGCCAAGCCGGGACAGGATAATTCACCCCTCCACTTT. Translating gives CAKPGQDNSPLHF.

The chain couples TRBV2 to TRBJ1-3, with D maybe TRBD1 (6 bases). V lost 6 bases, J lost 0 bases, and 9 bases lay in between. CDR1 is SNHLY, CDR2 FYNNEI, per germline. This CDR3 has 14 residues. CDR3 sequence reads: CASRGGNSGNTIYF. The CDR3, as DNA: TGTGCCAGCAGAGGGGGGAACTCTGGAAACACCATATATTTT.

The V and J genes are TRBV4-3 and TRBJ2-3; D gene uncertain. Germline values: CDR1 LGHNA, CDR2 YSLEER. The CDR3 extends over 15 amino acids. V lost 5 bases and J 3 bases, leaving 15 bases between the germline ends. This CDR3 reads CASSKVQQVTDTQYF. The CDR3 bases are TGCGCCAGCAGCAAAGTCCAGCAGGTAACAGATACGCAGTATTTT.

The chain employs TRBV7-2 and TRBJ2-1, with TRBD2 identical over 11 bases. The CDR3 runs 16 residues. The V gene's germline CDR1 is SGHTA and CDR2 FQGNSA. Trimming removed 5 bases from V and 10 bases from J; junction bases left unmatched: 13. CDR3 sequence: CASSHASSGGFREQFF. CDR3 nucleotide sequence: TGTGCCAGCAGCCACGCCTCTAGCGGGGGGTTCAGGGAGCAGTTCTTC.

Here the CDR3 DNA reads TGTGCCAGCAGCTTATCCCTGGGGGTCTCCTACAATGAGCAGTTCTTC. Encoded protein: CASSLSLGVSYNEQFF. The V call is TRBV7-2, the J call TRBJ2-1; D could derive from TRBD1 or TRBD2 (5 bases each). This CDR3 has 16 amino acids. V was pared by 2 bases and J by 0 bases, with 11 bases between. Germline V lookup: CDR1 SGHTA, CDR2 FQGNSA. The full variable domain, its missing parts supplied by reference TRBV7-2 and TRBJ2-1, is GAGVSQSPSNKVTEKGKDVELRCDPISGHTALYWYRQSLGQGLEFLIYFQGNSAPDKSGLPSDRFSAERTGGSVSTLTIQRTQQEDSAVYLCASSLSLGVSYNEQFFGPGTRLTVL.

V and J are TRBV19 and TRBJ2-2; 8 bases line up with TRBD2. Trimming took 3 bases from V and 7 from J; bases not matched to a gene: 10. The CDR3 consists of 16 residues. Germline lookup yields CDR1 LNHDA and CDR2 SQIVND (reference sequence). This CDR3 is CASSIASLAGIGELFF. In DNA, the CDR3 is TGTGCCAGTAGTATTGCCAGTCTAGCGGGTATCGGGGAGCTGTTTTTT. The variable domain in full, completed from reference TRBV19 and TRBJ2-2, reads DGGITQSPKYLFRKEGQNVTLSCEQNLNHDAMYWYRQDPGQGLRLIYYSQIVNDFQKGDIAEGYSVSREKKESFPLTVTSAQKNPTAFYLCASSIASLAGIGELFFGEGSRLTVL.

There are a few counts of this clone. The CDR3 here is CASSLLRVSPLHF. In nucleotides, the CDR3 is TGTGCCAGCAGCTTGCTTCGGGTCTCACCCCTCCACTTT. The chain links TRBV5-8 to TRBJ1-6; unclear D gene. Trimming removed 1 base at V and 10 bases at J, with 9 bases between. The CDR3 contains 13 residues. Germline CDR1 reads SGHTS; CDR2 reads YDEGEE. Full variable domain (missing parts from reference TRBV5-8 and TRBJ1-6): EAGVTQSPTHLIKTRGQQATLRCSPISGHTSVYWYQQALGLGLQFLLWYDEGEERNRGNFPPRFSGRQFPNYSSELNVNALELEDSALYLCASSLLRVSPLHFGNGTRLTVT.

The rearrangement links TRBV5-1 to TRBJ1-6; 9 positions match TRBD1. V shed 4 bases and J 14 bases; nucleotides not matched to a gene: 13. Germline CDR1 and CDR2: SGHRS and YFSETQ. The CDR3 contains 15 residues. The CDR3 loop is CASSPPGQGNKALHF. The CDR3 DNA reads TGCGCCAGCAGCCCCCCCGGACAGGGGAATAAGGCCCTCCACTTT. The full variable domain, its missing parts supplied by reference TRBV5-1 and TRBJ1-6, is KAGVTQTPRYLIKTRGQQVTLSCSPISGHRSVSWYQQTPGQGLQFLFEYFSETQRNKGNFPGRFSGRQFSNSRSEMNVSTLELGDSALYLCASSPPGQGNKALHFGNGTRLTVT.